The entry that follows covers one TCR beta chain sequence. Germline CDR1 reads MNHEY; CDR2 reads SMNVEV (reference sequence). With 6 bases clipped from V and 4 bases from J, the junction kept 10 bases outside the gene matches. The CDR3 has 16 residues. Followed longitudinally, the Seattle patients had been enrolled during active infection. These data are taken from a study of blood T cell repertoires in COVID-19. As for the study in general: Both acute and convalescent COVID-19 samples were obtained from the United States, Italy and Spain.

Clones were read by immunoSEQ multiplex PCR, and TCRdb kept only the in-frame ones, dropping some. Seen here are some 150,000 clones, 70% to 90% observed once, and the top ten hold about 8%. J is TRBJ1-2 and V is TRBV27; TRBD1 matches 11 bases. Sequenced input: peripheral blood. This TCR derives from an older woman with COVID-19, enrolled during active disease. CDR3 protein: CASSPLTGTGGYGYTF. CDR3 coding DNA: TGTGCCAGCAGCCCCCTTACCGGGACAGGGGGCTATGGCTACACCTTC.